The T cell receptor beta chain described here comes from a study of blood T cell repertoires in COVID-19. Overall study: Specimens from acute and convalescent COVID-19 originated in the United States, Italy and Spain.

CDR3 length equals 14 residues. The germline gives CDR1 SGHRS, CDR2 YFSETQ. V gave up 1 base and J gave up 2 bases, with 9 bases separating them. Patients of the Seattle cohort, enrolled during active infection, were followed longitudinally. Original processing notes: Reference gene primer amplification yielded estimated nucleated cell counts. Using immunoSEQ multiplex PCR, the repertoire was profiled, and TCRdb retains in-frame clones only, with some absent. V, J and clone size derive from that table, while D and trimming were established from the DNA sequence. The sample contains approximately 36,000 clones, approximately 69% of which appear only once.

Source material: peripheral blood. The clonotype originates from a man between 65 and 80 years old with COVID-19, enrolled during active disease. The chain carries TRBV5-1 and TRBJ1-2; D ambiguous. CDR3 in DNA: TGCGCCAGCAGCTTGCACACCCAAAACTATGGCTACACCTTC. Protein: CASSLHTQNYGYTF. The entire variable domain, with the rest obtained from reference TRBV5-1 and TRBJ1-2, is as follows: KAGVTQTPRYLIKTRGQQVTLSCSPISGHRSVSWYQQTPGQGLQFLFEYFSETQRNKGNFPGRFSGRQFSNSRSEMNVSTLELGDSALYLCASSLHTQNYGYTFGSGTRLTVV.